This T cell receptor beta chain was captured by sequencing in a study of blood T cell repertoires in COVID-19. The overall study: Researchers got acute and convalescent COVID-19 samples from the United States, Italy and Spain. PBMCs, B-cell-depleted T cells, or T cells provided the cDNA or gDNA that made up the material.

The authors' processing: Researchers report that nucleated cell counts were estimated from reference gene primer amplification. Sequencing used immunoSEQ multiplex PCR; TCRdb keeps in-frame clones, though not all of them. That table furnishes V, J and clone size, whereas the DNA furnished D and trimming. Among about 260,000 clones listed, approximately 89% were seen once. CDR3 length equals 17 residues. Germline lookup yields CDR1 SGHTA and CDR2 FQGNSA. With V trimmed by 5 bases and J by 1 base, 10 bases remained unmatched. The chain joins TRBV7-2 to TRBJ1-2; 10 positions agree with TRBD1. The sample taken for sequencing was peripheral blood. The clonotype originates from a man aged 35 to 55 who had recovered from COVID-19. The CDR3 bases are TGTGCCAGCAGCATTAGAGACAGGGGGCTTTTTAACTATGGCTACACCTTC. Translation: CASSIRDRGLFNYGYTF.